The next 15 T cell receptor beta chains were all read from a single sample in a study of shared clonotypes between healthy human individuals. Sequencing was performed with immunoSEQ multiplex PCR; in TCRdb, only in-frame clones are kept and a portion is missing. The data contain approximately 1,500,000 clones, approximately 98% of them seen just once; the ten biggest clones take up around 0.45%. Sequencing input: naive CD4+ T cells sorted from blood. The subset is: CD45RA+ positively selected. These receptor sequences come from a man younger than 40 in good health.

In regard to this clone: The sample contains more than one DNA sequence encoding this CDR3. CDR3 residues: CASSYDSYGYTF. DNA of the CDR3: TGCGCCAGCAGCTATGACAGCTATGGCTACACCTTC. V gene TRBV5-1 combines with J gene TRBJ1-2; TRBD1 is a possible D gene (5 bases). This CDR3 has 12 amino acids. Trimming left V 3 bases short and J 4 bases short, with 7 bases between. Germline CDR1 is SGHRS and CDR2 is YFSETQ. Together with reference TRBV5-1 and TRBJ1-2, the CDR3 gives the full variable domain: KAGVTQTPRYLIKTRGQQVTLSCSPISGHRSVSWYQQTPGQGLQFLFEYFSETQRNKGNFPGRFSGRQFSNSRSEMNVSTLELGDSALYLCASSYDSYGYTFGSGTRLTVV.

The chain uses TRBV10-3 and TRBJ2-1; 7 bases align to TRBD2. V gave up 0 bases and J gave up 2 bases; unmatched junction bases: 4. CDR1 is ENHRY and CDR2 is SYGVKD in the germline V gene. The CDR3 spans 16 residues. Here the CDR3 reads CAISESAGVPYNEQFF. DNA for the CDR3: TGTGCCATCAGTGAGTCTGCGGGAGTCCCCTACAATGAGCAGTTCTTC.

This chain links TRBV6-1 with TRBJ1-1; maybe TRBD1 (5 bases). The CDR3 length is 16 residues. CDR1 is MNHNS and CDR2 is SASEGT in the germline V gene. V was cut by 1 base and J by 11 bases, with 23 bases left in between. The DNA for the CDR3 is TGTGCCAGCAGTGAAGTCCGGGGGTGGGAGAGGATTGGGGCTTTCTTT. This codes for CASSEVRGWERIGAFF.

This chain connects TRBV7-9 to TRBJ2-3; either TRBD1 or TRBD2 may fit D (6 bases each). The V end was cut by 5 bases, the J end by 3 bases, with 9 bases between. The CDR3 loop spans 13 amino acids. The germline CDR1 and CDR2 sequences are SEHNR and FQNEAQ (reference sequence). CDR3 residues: CASSRGATDTQYF. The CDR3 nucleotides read TGTGCCAGCAGCAGGGGGGCAACAGATACGCAGTATTTT.

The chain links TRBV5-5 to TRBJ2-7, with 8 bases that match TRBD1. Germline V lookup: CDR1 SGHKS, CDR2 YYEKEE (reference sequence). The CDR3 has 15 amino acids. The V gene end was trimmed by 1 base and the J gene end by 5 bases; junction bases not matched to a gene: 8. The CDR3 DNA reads TGTGCCAGCAGCTTGTGGAGGACAGGGACCGACGAGCAGTACTTC. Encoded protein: CASSLWRTGTDEQYF.

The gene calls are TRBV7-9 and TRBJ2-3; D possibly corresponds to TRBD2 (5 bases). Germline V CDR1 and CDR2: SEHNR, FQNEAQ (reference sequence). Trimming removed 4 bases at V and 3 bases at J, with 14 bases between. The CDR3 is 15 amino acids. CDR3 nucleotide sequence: TGTGCCAGCAGCTCTCAGGCGGGTTGGACAGATACGCAGTATTTT. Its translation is CASSSQAGWTDTQYF.

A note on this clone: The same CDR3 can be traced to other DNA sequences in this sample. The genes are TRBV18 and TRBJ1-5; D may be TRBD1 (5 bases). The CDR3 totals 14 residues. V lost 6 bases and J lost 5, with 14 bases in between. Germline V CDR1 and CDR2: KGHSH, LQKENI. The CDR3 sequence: CASSLGTGDQPQHF. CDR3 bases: TGTGCCAGCTCGCTCGGGACCGGCGATCAGCCCCAGCATTTT.

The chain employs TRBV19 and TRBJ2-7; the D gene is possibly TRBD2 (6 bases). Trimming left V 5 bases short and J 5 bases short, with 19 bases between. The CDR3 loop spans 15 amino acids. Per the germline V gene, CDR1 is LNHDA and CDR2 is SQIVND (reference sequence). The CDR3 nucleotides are TGTGCCAGTAGTCCTAGGGGCGGGATATTCAACGAGCAGTACTTC. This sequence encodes CASSPRGGIFNEQYF.

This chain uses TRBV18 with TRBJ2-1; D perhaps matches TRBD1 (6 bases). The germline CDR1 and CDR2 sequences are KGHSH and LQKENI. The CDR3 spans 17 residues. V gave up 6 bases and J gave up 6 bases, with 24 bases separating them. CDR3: CASSARITGTLFNEQFF. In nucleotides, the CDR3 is TGTGCCAGCTCGGCGCGGATAACCGGGACACTGTTCAATGAGCAGTTCTTC.

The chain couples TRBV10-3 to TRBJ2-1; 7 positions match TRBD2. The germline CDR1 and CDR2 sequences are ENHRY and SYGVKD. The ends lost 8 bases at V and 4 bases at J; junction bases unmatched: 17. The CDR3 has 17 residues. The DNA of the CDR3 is TGTGCCATCGCAGATCGGAATGGGAGGGGTGTTTACAATGAGCAGTTCTTC. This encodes CAIADRNGRGVYNEQFF.

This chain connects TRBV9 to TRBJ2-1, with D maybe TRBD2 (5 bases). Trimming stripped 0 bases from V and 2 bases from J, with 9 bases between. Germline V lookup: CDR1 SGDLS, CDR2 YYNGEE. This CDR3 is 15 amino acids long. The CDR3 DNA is TGTGCCAGCAGCGTAGTCGGGGAGACCTACAATGAGCAGTTCTTC. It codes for CASSVVGETYNEQFF.

CDR3 nucleotide sequence: TGTGCCAGCAGCTTAGGGACCTCTGGCGAGCAGTACTTC. Translated, it gives CASSLGTSGEQYF. The V and J genes are TRBV7-6 and TRBJ2-7; D gene ambiguous. This CDR3 spans 13 amino acids. Trimming took 1 base from V and 6 from J, leaving 10 bases between them. The germline V gene has CDR1 SGHVS and CDR2 FNYEAQ.

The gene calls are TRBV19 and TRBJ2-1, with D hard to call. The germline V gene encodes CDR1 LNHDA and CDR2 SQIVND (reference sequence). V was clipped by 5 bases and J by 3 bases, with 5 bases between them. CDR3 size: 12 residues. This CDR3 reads CASSGFYNEQFF. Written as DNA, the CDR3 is TGTGCCAGTAGTGGCTTCTACAATGAGCAGTTCTTC.

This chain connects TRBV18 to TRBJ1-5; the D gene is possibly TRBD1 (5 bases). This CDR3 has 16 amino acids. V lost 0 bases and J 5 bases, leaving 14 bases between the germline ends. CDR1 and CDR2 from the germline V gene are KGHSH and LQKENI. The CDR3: CASSPPGGNRDQPQHF. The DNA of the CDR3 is TGTGCCAGCTCACCACCCGGGGGGAATAGGGATCAGCCCCAGCATTTT.

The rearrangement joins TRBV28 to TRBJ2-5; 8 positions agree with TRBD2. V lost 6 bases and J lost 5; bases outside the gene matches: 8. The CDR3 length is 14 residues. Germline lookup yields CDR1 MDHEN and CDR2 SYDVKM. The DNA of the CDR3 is TGTGCCAGCAGGCTTAGCGGGAAGGGGGAGACCCAGTACTTC. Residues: CASRLSGKGETQYF.